Below, one T cell receptor (beta chain) is given with its context. Generated by immunoSEQ multiplex PCR, the TCRdb table keeps only in-frame clones and is missing some. The repertoire includes 130,000 or so clones, 91% of them detected once, and about 7.6% sits in the top ten. The CDR3 has 12 residues. Unmatched junction bases numbered 7, after V lost 10 bases and J lost 7 bases. The germline V gene encodes CDR1 MNHEY and CDR2 SMNVEV (reference sequence). This specimen comes from a study of control samples from healthy donors and cancer patients. Material for sequencing was blood. This sequence originates from a man between 18 and 29 years old in good health. This chain links TRBV27 with TRBJ2-5; 9 nucleotides align to TRBD2. The DNA of the CDR3 is TGTGCCACCAGGGGACTAGCTGGGACCCAGTACTTC. It is translated as CATRGLAGTQYF.